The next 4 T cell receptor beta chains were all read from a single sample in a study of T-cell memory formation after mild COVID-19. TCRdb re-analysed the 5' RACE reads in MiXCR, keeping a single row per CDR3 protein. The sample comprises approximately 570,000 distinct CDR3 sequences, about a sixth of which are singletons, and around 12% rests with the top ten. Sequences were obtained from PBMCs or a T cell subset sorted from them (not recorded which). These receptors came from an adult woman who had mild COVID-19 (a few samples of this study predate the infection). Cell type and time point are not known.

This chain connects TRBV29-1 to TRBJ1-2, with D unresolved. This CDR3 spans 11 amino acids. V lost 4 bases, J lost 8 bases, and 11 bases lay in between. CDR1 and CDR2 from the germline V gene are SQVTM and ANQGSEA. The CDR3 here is CSVVSGSGYTF. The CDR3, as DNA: TGCAGCGTTGTTTCCGGGAGCGGCTACACCTTC.

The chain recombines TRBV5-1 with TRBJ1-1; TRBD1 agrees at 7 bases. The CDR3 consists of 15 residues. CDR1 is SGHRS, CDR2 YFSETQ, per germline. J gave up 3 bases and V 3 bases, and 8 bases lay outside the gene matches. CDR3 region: CASSSRQGSYTEAFF. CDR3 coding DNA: TGCGCCAGCAGCTCCCGACAGGGCAGTTACACTGAAGCTTTCTTT.

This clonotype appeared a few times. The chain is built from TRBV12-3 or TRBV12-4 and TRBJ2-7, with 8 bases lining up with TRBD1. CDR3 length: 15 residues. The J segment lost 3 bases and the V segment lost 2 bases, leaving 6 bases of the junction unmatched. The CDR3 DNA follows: TGTGCCAGCAGTTTATCCCGGACAGGGAACTACGAGCAGTACTTC. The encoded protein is CASSLSRTGNYEQYF.

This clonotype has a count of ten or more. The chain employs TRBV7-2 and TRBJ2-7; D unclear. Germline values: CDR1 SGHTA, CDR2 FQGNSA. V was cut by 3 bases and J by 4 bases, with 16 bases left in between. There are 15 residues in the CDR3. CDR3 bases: TGTGCCAGCAGCTTCAACGGGCCCCCCTATTACGAGCAGTACTTC. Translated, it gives CASSFNGPPYYEQYF.